This T cell receptor beta chain was found in a study of T cell responses to AZD1222 COVID-19 vaccine (TCRdb year 2021). In terms of the full investigation: AZD1222 recipients with second doses at about 4 weeks or about 12 weeks were pooled, because spike-specific TCR depth and breadth did not differ between schedules. A total of 233 trial participants underwent TCR sequencing, of whom 207 had received two doses of AZD1222 and around 26 had received two doses of the MenACWY control vaccine. Enrollment into the trials was organized by age into subgroups of 18-55, 56-69 and 70-plus years, and those subgroups contained roughly 150, 30 and 60 TCR-sequenced participants, respectively.

The CDR3 regions of human TCRbeta chains were analyzed by immunosequencing. In the paper's pipeline: Repertoire TCRs were matched against a reference library of SARS-CoV-2-specific TCRs generated with the MIRA antigen-specificity platform. Breadth was defined as the fraction of unique TCRs that were SARS-CoV-2-associated, and depth was defined as the fraction of total T cells that were SARS-CoV-2-associated. Using the MIRA data, every spike-specific TCR was mapped to the spike region that the TCR reacted to and assigned to either a CD4 or a CD8 class. Log10-transformed breadth and depth values were compared by one-way ANOVA with Sidak's multiple comparisons tests. TCRdb stores this immuneACCESS table with in-frame sequences only. Part of the clones is absent; in the studies checked, under half of the shortfall reflects unresolved V genes, and no reason is known for the rest. Clone size and V and J calls were adopted from that table, with D and trimming inferred from the DNA. This sample lists around 120,000 clones; approximately 85% were detected once. The top ten clones comprise approximately 6.2% of the sample.

General findings and caveats noted by the study authors: The vaccine-associated CD4 TCRs covered the entire spike protein, and the dominant responses fell in regions 160-218 and 743-854. The 56-69-year group was small, and its depth increase did not reach significance, likely because of low power. Reportedly, close to half of the unique spike-specific TCRs recognized epitopes lying outside the regions that are mutated in the B.1.351 and B.1.1.7 variants. After two AZD1222 doses, both the breadth and the depth of spike-specific TCRs were significantly higher than at day 0 and than in MenACWY recipients. Conclusions about previously exposed vaccinees are limited because only six or seven AZD1222 recipients were SARS-CoV-2 seropositive at baseline. Participants were mostly white British and included more females than males, and it was suggested by the authors that clonal diversity may have been underestimated. Because no day 14 peak-response samples were available, the repertoires could be characterized only after the peak T cell response.

The sample's time point label is to be understood as: baseline before first vaccination. Vaccinee samples were obtained from the UK trials COV001 and COV002, which included a single-blind randomized controlled phase 2/3 trial of AZD1222 (ChAdOx1 nCoV-19) in healthy adults. For TCRbeta chain sequencing, PBMC samples were collected from trial participants at day 0 and at day 28 after the second dose. Turning to this clone: Its specific antigen is unknown. Base qualities are not at hand, and no much larger clone is one base apart.

Specimen: peripheral blood, collected on day 0 of AZD1222 vaccination. This clonotype originated in an adult in good health.

The CDR3 protein sequence reads: CASSLGRARSNQPQHF. Here is the DNA: TGTGCCAGCAGCTTGGGACGGGCGCGGAGCAATCAGCCCCAGCATTTT. The chain links TRBV5-6 with TRBJ1-5; the D gene identity is not certain. Cut back by 0 bases and 1 base, the V and J ends lie 11 bases apart. Inclusive of the bounding cysteine and phenylalanine, the CDR3 is 16 residues long. The kept DNA is CDR3 alone, 48 bases in frame from the first base. The germline V gene specifies SGHDT as CDR1 and YYEEEE as CDR2.